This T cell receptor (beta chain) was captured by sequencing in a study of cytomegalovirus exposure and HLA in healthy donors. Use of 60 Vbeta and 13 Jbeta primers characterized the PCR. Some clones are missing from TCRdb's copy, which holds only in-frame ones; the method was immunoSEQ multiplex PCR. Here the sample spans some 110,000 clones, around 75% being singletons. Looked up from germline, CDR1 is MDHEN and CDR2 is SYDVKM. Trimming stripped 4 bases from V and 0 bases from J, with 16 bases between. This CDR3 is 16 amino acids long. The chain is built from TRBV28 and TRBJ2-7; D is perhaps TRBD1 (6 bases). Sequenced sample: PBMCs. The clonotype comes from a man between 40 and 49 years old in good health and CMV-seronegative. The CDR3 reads CASSWAWTVFSYEQYF. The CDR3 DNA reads TGTGCCAGCAGTTGGGCCTGGACAGTTTTCTCCTACGAGCAGTACTTC.